Sequencing of this TCR beta chain was carried out in a study of human T cells and chemical hapten exposure. The CDR3 has 15 residues. Germline CDR1 SGHRS, CDR2 YFSETQ. V lost 2 bases and J lost 7; bases outside the gene matches: 5. Study-wide points: Significantly more large CDR3 similarity clusters were formed by expanded TCRs than by controls.

As for time point: pre-sensitization, week 0. Treatment: therapeutic diphenylcyclopropenone sensitization with weekly scalp DPC. One entry per CDR3 protein results from TCRdb running MiXCR on the RACE reads. The sample records about 380,000 distinct CDR3 sequences, 5% to 6.5% being singletons. This clonotype was observed at least ten times. The antigen is not known. The sequence was obtained from a woman in her forties or fifties with alopecia areata. Some clones in this sample may be carry-over from other donors' samples. The V call is TRBV5-1, the J call TRBJ2-1; TRBD2 matches 11 bases. Specimen: whole blood, collected in connection with sensitization to the hapten diphenylcyclopropenone (DPC). CDR3 residues: CASSLGLAGGNEQFF. CDR3 DNA: TGCGCCAGCAGCTTAGGGCTAGCGGGGGGTAATGAGCAGTTCTTC.